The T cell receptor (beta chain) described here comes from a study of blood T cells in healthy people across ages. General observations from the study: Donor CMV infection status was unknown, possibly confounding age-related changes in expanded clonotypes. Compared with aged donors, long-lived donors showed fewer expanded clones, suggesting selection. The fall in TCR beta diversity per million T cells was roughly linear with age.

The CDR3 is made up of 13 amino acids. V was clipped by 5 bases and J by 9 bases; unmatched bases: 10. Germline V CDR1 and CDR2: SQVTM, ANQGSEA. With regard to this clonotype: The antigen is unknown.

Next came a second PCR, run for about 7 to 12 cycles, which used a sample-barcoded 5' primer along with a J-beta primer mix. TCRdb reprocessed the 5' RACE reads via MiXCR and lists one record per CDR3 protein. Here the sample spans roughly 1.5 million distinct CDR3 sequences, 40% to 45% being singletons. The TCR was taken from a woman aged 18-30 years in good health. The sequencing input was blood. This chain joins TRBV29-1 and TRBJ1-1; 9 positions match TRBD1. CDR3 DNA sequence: TGCAGCGTTCACACAGGGGGCTCTGTACAAGCTTTCTTT. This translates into CSVHTGGSVQAFF. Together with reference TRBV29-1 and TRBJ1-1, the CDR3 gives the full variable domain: SAVISQKPSRDICQRGTSLTIQCQVDSQVTMMFWYRQQPGQSLTLIATANQGSEATYESGFVIDKFPISRPNLTFSTLTVSNMSPEDSSIYLCSVHTGGSVQAFFGQGTRLTVV.